This TCR beta chain was recorded in a study of blood T cell repertoires in COVID-19. Study information: COVID-19 samples from acute and convalescent phases originated in the United States, Italy and Spain.

Method: immunoSEQ multiplex PCR; TCRdb's copy keeps in-frame clones and lacks some. The sample yields 55,000 or so clones, roughly 80% seen once. This clonotype was obtained from a human donor in a cohort sampled during active or convalescent COVID-19. Sequencing was carried out using peripheral blood.

The CDR3 sequence is CASSPIRGNTEAFF. The CDR3 DNA follows: TGTGCCAGCTCACCAATCAGGGGCAACACTGAAGCTTTCTTT. The chain carries TRBV18 and TRBJ1-1, with D possibly TRBD1 on 6 matching bases. Deletions cut 2 bases from V and 2 bases from J, with 9 bases between. The CDR3 has 14 amino acids. Per the germline V gene, CDR1 is KGHSH and CDR2 is LQKENI. The complete variable domain, with remaining parts taken from reference TRBV18 and TRBJ1-1, reads NAGVMQNPRHLVRRRGQEARLRCSPMKGHSHVYWYRQLPEEGLKFMVYLQKENIIDESGMPKERFSAEFPKEGPSILRIQQVVRGDSAAYFCASSPIRGNTEAFFGQGTRLTVV.